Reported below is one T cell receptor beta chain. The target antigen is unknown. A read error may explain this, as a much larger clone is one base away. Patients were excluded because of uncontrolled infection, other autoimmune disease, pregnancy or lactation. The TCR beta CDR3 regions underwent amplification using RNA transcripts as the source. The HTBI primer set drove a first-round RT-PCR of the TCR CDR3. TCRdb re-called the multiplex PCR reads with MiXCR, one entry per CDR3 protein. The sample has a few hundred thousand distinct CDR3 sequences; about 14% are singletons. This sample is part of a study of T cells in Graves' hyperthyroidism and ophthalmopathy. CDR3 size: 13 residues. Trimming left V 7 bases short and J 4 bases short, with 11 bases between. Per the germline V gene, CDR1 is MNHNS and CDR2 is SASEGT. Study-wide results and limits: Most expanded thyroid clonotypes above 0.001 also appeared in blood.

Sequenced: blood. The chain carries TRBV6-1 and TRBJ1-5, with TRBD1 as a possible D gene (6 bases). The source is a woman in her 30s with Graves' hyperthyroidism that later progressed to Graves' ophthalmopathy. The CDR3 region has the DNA TGTGCCAGCATGGGGCAGGGGAATCAGCCCCAGCATTTT. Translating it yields CASMGQGNQPQHF.